A single sample is the source of the 16 T cell receptor beta chains below, sequenced in a study of T cell responses to AZD1222 COVID-19 vaccine. Sequencing used immunoSEQ multiplex PCR; TCRdb keeps in-frame clones, though not all of them. The table has 70,000 or so clones, less than 85% seen once. The source was peripheral blood, collected 28 days after the second AZD1222 dose. The source is an adult who received the AZD1222 COVID-19 vaccine.

The chain couples TRBV11-3 to TRBJ1-1, with D possibly being TRBD1 (6 bases). V dropped 5 bases and J dropped 0 bases, with 13 bases sitting between them. Per the germline V gene, CDR1 is SGHNT and CDR2 is YENEEA. The CDR3 runs to 15 residues. CDR3 bases: TGTGCCAGCAGCCGCACCCGGGGGCTGAACACTGAAGCTTTCTTT. Translating it yields CASSRTRGLNTEAFF.

In this sample, this clone turned up once. The chain joins TRBV19 to TRBJ2-3; TRBD2 aligns across 9 bases. V trimming: 4 bases; J trimming: 6 bases; junction bases outside the gene matches: 2. Per germline, CDR1 LNHDA and CDR2 SQIVND (reference sequence). This CDR3 spans 13 amino acids. CDR3 DNA: TGTGCCAGTAGTAAGCTAGCGGGGGATACGCAGTATTTT. It encodes CASSKLAGDTQYF.

This chain uses TRBV28 with TRBJ1-5; TRBD1 matches at 7 bases. The V segment lost 2 bases and the J segment 1 base; nucleotides outside the gene matches: 5. The CDR3 is 16 residues long. From germline, CDR1 is MDHEN and CDR2 SYDVKM. In DNA form, the CDR3 reads TGTGCCAGCAGTTTAGAGGGGGCAGGAAGCAATCAGCCCCAGCATTTT. It translates to CASSLEGAGSNQPQHF.

The chain links TRBV29-1 to TRBJ1-2; no firm D call. Germline assignment: CDR1 SQVTM and CDR2 ANQGSEA. This CDR3 spans 12 amino acids. With 7 bases removed from V and 2 bases from J, the gap between germline ends came to 11 bases. The CDR3 protein is CSASNLNYGYTF. CDR3 in DNA: TGCAGCGCGAGTAACTTAAACTATGGCTACACCTTC.

V is TRBV6-4 and J is TRBJ2-1, with 10 bases lining up with TRBD2. V dropped 11 bases and J dropped 7; count of bases not matched to a gene: 8. Per germline, CDR1 MRHNA and CDR2 SNTAGT. The CDR3 has 13 amino acids. The CDR3: CAPQRGGENEQFF. The CDR3 coding sequence is TGTGCCCCTCAGCGGGGGGGTGAAAATGAGCAGTTCTTC.

The chain uses TRBV19 and TRBJ2-7; 9 positions match TRBD1. Trimming removed 4 bases from V and 2 bases from J; junction bases left unmatched: 3. Germline CDR1 reads LNHDA; CDR2 reads SQIVND (reference sequence). CDR3 length: 14 residues. CDR3 DNA: TGTGCCAGTAGTACCGGACAGGGGACCTACGAGCAGTACTTC. Protein product: CASSTGQGTYEQYF.

CDR3 nucleotide sequence: TGTGCCAGCAGCTTGGGGGACAGGGTTACGAGCCTGAACACTGAAGCTTTCTTT. Translation: CASSLGDRVTSLNTEAFF. This chain uses TRBV5-4 with TRBJ1-1, with TRBD1 identical over 9 bases. CDR3 size: 18 residues. J was trimmed by 0 bases and V by 0 bases; bases with no gene match: 9. CDR1 and CDR2 (germline): SGHNT, YYREEE (reference sequence).

This chain uses TRBV9 with TRBJ2-2; D ambiguous. The CDR3 spans 16 residues. With 0 bases removed from V and 1 base from J, the gap between germline ends came to 10 bases. In germline, CDR1 is SGDLS, CDR2 YYNGEE. CDR3 residues: CASSVVGQLNTGELFF. CDR3 in DNA: TGTGCCAGCAGCGTAGTAGGGCAACTGAACACCGGGGAGCTGTTTTTT.

A few counts support this clone. The chain couples TRBV10-2 to TRBJ1-2, with TRBD1 as a possible D gene (6 bases). The CDR3 spans 14 residues. V lost 6 bases, J lost 2 bases, and 13 bases lay in between. Germline loops: CDR1 WSHSY, CDR2 SAAADI. CDR3 DNA: TGCGCCAGCAGAGACGTGACAGGCAACTATGGCTACACCTTC. Its translation is CASRDVTGNYGYTF.

The chain employs TRBV3-1 (or the pseudogene TRBV3-2) and TRBJ2-1; D not resolved. The CDR3 totals 15 residues. Per germline, CDR1 LGHDT and CDR2 YNNKEL (reference sequence). V lost 0 bases and J 7 bases, leaving 13 bases between the germline ends. CDR3: CASSQELVKGNEQFF. The CDR3 nucleotides read TGTGCCAGCAGCCAAGAGTTGGTTAAGGGAAATGAGCAGTTCTTC.

The sample holds one count of this clone. This chain links TRBV6-5 with TRBJ1-5, with D perhaps matching TRBD1 (6 bases). V gave up 6 bases and J gave up 4 bases, with 16 bases separating them. The CDR3 length is 15 residues. Germline lookup yields CDR1 MNHEY and CDR2 SVGAGI. CDR3 in amino acids: CASSGGPGRNQPQHF. CDR3 nucleotide sequence: TGTGCCAGCAGCGGGGGCCCCGGGAGGAATCAGCCCCAGCATTTT.

The gene calls are TRBV27 and TRBJ2-1; D not certain. V lost 7 bases and J lost 0, with 16 bases in between. This CDR3 spans 16 amino acids. Germline CDR1 reads MNHEY; CDR2 reads SMNVEV (reference sequence). The CDR3: CASIKTGWSSYNEQFF. The CDR3 DNA sequence: TGTGCCAGCATAAAAACCGGGTGGAGCTCCTACAATGAGCAGTTCTTC.

This sequence joins TRBV5-1 and TRBJ1-2; 12 bases are a match to TRBD1. V lost 4 bases and J lost 7; bases outside the gene matches: 8. The CDR3 is 15 amino acids. Germline lookup yields CDR1 SGHRS and CDR2 YFSETQ. The CDR3 loop reads CASSPPPGQGAGYTF. The CDR3 DNA sequence: TGCGCCAGCAGCCCACCGCCGGGACAGGGGGCTGGCTACACCTTC.

This sequence joins TRBV5-1 and TRBJ2-6; D possibly matches TRBD1 or TRBD2 (6 bases each). The CDR3 is 19 amino acids. The germline V gene encodes CDR1 SGHRS and CDR2 YFSETQ. V was cut by 3 bases and J by 4 bases, with 23 bases left in between. CDR3 sequence: CASSWGGVGGAPGANVLTF. As DNA, the CDR3 is TGCGCCAGCAGCTGGGGCGGGGTCGGGGGCGCCCCCGGGGCCAACGTCCTGACTTTC.

CDR3 protein: CASSIGNSPLHF. The CDR3 DNA is TGTGCCAGTAGTATAGGTAATTCACCCCTCCACTTT. This chain connects TRBV19 to TRBJ1-6; D not certain. This CDR3 contains 12 residues. V lost 1 base, J lost 6 bases, and 1 base lay in between. CDR1 LNHDA and CDR2 SQIVND come from the germline V gene (reference sequence).

V and J are TRBV7-9 and TRBJ1-2; tentative D call: TRBD1 (5 bases). CDR1 is SEHNR and CDR2 is FQNEAQ in the germline V gene (reference sequence). V lost 7 bases and J lost 6, with 15 bases in between. The CDR3 length is 13 residues. The DNA of the CDR3 is TGTGCCAGCAACACTGGGGGGGAGCATGGCTACACCTTC. It codes for CASNTGGEHGYTF.